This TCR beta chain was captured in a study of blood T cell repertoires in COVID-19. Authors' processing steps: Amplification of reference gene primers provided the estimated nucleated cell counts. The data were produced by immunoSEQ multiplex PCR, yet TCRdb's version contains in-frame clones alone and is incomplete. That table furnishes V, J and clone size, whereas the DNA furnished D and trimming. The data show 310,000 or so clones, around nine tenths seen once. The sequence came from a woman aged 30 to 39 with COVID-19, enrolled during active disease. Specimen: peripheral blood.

The CDR3 sequence: CASSPDRLRAYTF. For the CDR3, the DNA is TGTGCCAGCAGTCCAGACAGGCTTCGTGCCTACACCTTC. The chain uses TRBV12-3 or TRBV12-4 and TRBJ1-2, with TRBD1 as a possible D gene (6 bases). V gave up 5 bases and J gave up 10 bases, with 17 bases separating them. The CDR3 has 13 residues.